A single sample gave rise to the 30 T cell receptor beta chains below, sequenced in a study of shared clonotypes between healthy human individuals. The assay was immunoSEQ multiplex PCR, and TCRdb's table has in-frame clones only and misses some. The profile covers approximately 2.1 million clones, with 90% to 95% appearing a single time and about 0.41% taken by the ten largest. Sequencing used naive CD4+ T cells from PBMCs. Subset noted: CD45RA+ positively selected. Receptor source: a man between 18 and 29 years old in good health. Some clones in this sample may be carry-over from other donors' samples.

As for this clone: This CDR3 is also generated by other DNA sequences in the sample. This sequence joins TRBV4-2 and TRBJ2-2; 10 bases line up with TRBD2. V dropped 1 base and J dropped 0; count of bases not matched to a gene: 2. CDR3 length: 17 residues. The germline V gene has CDR1 LGHNA and CDR2 YNFKEQ. Here the CDR3 reads CASSQGTSGANTGELFF. The CDR3 nucleotides are TGTGCCAGCAGCCAAGGGACTAGCGGAGCGAACACCGGGGAGCTGTTTTTT.

The chain employs TRBV19 and TRBJ2-6, with D hard to call. The CDR3 totals 12 residues. Between the trimmed V and J ends, which lost 8 bases and 2 bases, there was a span of 4 bases. Germline values: CDR1 LNHDA, CDR2 SQIVND (reference sequence). The CDR3 sequence is CASAPGANVLTF. The CDR3 nucleotides are TGTGCCAGTGCTCCTGGGGCCAACGTCCTGACTTTC.

The chain employs TRBV6-5 and TRBJ2-1; the D gene is possibly TRBD1 (6 bases). The germline V gene encodes CDR1 MNHEY and CDR2 SVGAGI. V gave up 4 bases and J gave up 5 bases, with 12 bases separating them. This CDR3 region has 14 residues. The CDR3 protein is CASSLGAYDNEQFF. The CDR3 nucleotides are TGTGCCAGCAGTTTGGGGGCGTACGACAATGAGCAGTTCTTC.

The chain employs TRBV7-9 and TRBJ2-3, with unresolved D. The CDR3 has 15 amino acids. V was cut by 6 bases and J by 0 bases, with 13 bases left in between. From germline, CDR1 is SEHNR and CDR2 FQNEAQ (reference sequence). The CDR3 is CASRSSGSSTDTQYF. In DNA, the CDR3 is TGTGCCAGCAGGTCGTCTGGGTCTAGCACAGATACGCAGTATTTT. Variable domain in full (rest from reference TRBV7-9 and TRBJ2-3): DTGVSQNPRHKITKRGQNVTFRCDPISEHNRLYWYRQTLGQGPEFLTYFQNEAQLEKSRLLSDRFSAERPKGSFSTLEIQRTEQGDSAMYLCASRSSGSSTDTQYFGPGTRLTVL.

The genes are TRBV6-5 and TRBJ1-1, with no clear D. Germline-derived CDR1 and CDR2 are MNHEY and SVGAGI. The CDR3 spans 12 residues. V gave up 6 bases and J gave up 11 bases, with 16 bases separating them. CDR3 region: CASSPREGKAFF. The DNA for the CDR3 is TGTGCCAGCAGCCCGAGAGAGGGAAAGGCTTTCTTT.

The V gene is TRBV7-2, the J gene TRBJ2-5, with D perhaps TRBD2 (5 bases). V was clipped by 7 bases and J by 4 bases, with 13 bases between them. The CDR3 spans 13 residues. CDR1 and CDR2 (germline): SGHTA, FQGNSA. The CDR3 protein is CASTAPSGETQYF. The DNA for the CDR3 is TGTGCCAGCACCGCCCCCAGCGGAGAGACCCAGTACTTC.

The chain has TRBV28 and TRBJ1-2, with 7 bases matching TRBD1. Germline trimming cut 2 bases from V and 1 base from J; bases unmatched to any gene: 13. Germline V lookup: CDR1 MDHEN, CDR2 SYDVKM. This CDR3 has 18 amino acids. The CDR3 DNA is TGTGCCAGCAGTTTAACCCCGGCGAGACAGGGTGGTAACTATGGCTACACCTTC. It encodes CASSLTPARQGGNYGYTF.

This rearrangement joins TRBV5-1 to TRBJ1-2; no firm D call. CDR1 and CDR2 (germline): SGHRS, YFSETQ. The CDR3 spans 12 residues. V lost 4 bases and J lost 4, with 8 bases in between. CDR3 in amino acids: CASSERTYGYTF. In nucleotides, the CDR3 is TGCGCCAGCAGCGAACGGACCTATGGCTACACCTTC.

The CDR3 region is CASGTLGLQFF. The CDR3 DNA follows: TGTGCCAGTGGTACCTTGGGACTTCAGTTCTTC. The V call is TRBV19, the J call TRBJ2-1; D possibly corresponds to TRBD2 (6 bases). V lost 8 bases, J lost 13 bases, and 15 bases lay in between. The CDR3 runs to 11 residues. The germline gives CDR1 LNHDA, CDR2 SQIVND (reference sequence).

Worth noting for this clone: Other DNA sequences in the same sample also yield this CDR3. The J gene is TRBJ1-1, the V gene TRBV5-1, with unresolved D. The CDR3 covers 14 residues. Trimming left V 4 bases short and J 0 bases short, with 10 bases between. Germline V gene lookup returns CDR1 SGHRS and CDR2 YFSETQ. The DNA for the CDR3 is TGCGCCAGCAGCCCGGGCCCGATGAACACTGAAGCTTTCTTT. This sequence encodes CASSPGPMNTEAFF.

The chain recombines TRBV6-5 with TRBJ2-7, with D possibly being TRBD1 or TRBD2 (5 bases each). The CDR3 loop spans 14 amino acids. Trimming shortened V by 0 bases and J by 3 bases, and 9 bases separated the two germline ends. CDR1 is MNHEY and CDR2 is SVGAGI in the germline V gene. The CDR3 is CASSYSRDRYEQYF. The DNA of the CDR3 is TGTGCCAGCAGTTACTCAAGGGACCGCTACGAGCAGTACTTC.

This clone has a single count. The chain links TRBV28 to TRBJ2-2, with 11 bases identical to TRBD1. Germline trimming cut 7 bases from V and 3 bases from J; bases unmatched to any gene: 4. Germline CDR1 and CDR2: MDHEN and SYDVKM. The CDR3 length is 15 residues. The CDR3 sequence: CASTGQGAYTGELFF. CDR3 nucleotide sequence: TGTGCCAGCACCGGACAGGGGGCGTACACCGGGGAGCTGTTTTTT.

The chain combines TRBV2 with TRBJ2-5, with 7 bases lining up with TRBD1. The CDR3 extends over 14 amino acids. CDR1 is SNHLY and CDR2 is FYNNEI in the germline V gene. V was clipped by 5 bases and J by 5 bases; unmatched bases: 8. CDR3 in DNA: TGTGCCAGCAGTATAAGGGGGCGAGATGAGACCCAGTACTTC. Translating it yields CASSIRGRDETQYF.

The chain has TRBV19 and TRBJ1-1; D gene uncertain. The germline CDR1 and CDR2 sequences are LNHDA and SQIVND (reference sequence). This CDR3 contains 11 residues. Trimming removed 7 bases from V and 7 bases from J, with 10 bases in between. CDR3 residues: CASTISGEAFF. The CDR3 bases are TGTGCCAGTACTATTTCCGGTGAAGCTTTCTTT.

The V gene is TRBV28, the J gene TRBJ1-2; 10 bases map to TRBD1. Germline CDR1 reads MDHEN; CDR2 reads SYDVKM. This CDR3 has 14 amino acids. V dropped 4 bases and J dropped 6; count of bases not matched to a gene: 5. CDR3 coding DNA: TGTGCCAGCAGTTCCCGGACAGGGGGTAATGGCTACACCTTC. Amino acids: CASSSRTGGNGYTF.

The chain combines TRBV29-1 with TRBJ2-5; D perhaps matches TRBD1 (6 bases). CDR3 length equals 13 residues. V was shortened by 4 bases and J by 2 bases, with 11 bases between the two germline ends. Looked up from germline, CDR1 is SQVTM and CDR2 is ANQGSEA. CDR3 in DNA: TGCAGCGTTGGATCACAGGGACAAGAGACCCAGTACTTC. Its protein is CSVGSQGQETQYF.

V and J are TRBV2 and TRBJ1-1, with a tentative D call TRBD1 (5 bases). This CDR3 comprises 13 residues. CDR1 and CDR2 from the germline V gene are SNHLY and FYNNEI. Between the trimmed V and J ends, which lost 6 bases and 4 bases, there was a span of 12 bases. The chain's CDR3 is CASRPTGGTEAFF. The CDR3 region has the DNA TGTGCCAGCAGGCCCACGGGGGGCACTGAAGCTTTCTTT.

The chain links TRBV11-3 to TRBJ2-7; 14 positions match TRBD2. CDR1 is SGHNT, CDR2 YENEEA, per germline. This CDR3 has 15 residues. J gave up 6 bases and V 4 bases, and 5 bases lay outside the gene matches. The CDR3 is CASSSGLAGDLEQYF. CDR3 bases: TGTGCCAGCAGCTCGGGACTAGCGGGAGATCTCGAGCAGTACTTC. The complete variable domain, with remaining parts taken from reference TRBV11-3 and TRBJ2-7, reads EAGVVQSPRYKIIEKKQPVAFWCNPISGHNTLYWYLQNLGQGPELLIRYENEEAVDDSQLPKDRFSAERLKGVDSTLKIQPAELGDSAVYLCASSSGLAGDLEQYFGPGTRLTVT.

The rearrangement uses TRBV9 and TRBJ2-1; TRBD2 matches at 11 bases. The germline gives CDR1 SGDLS, CDR2 YYNGEE. The CDR3 length is 14 residues. After removal of 6 bases from V and 8 bases from J, the junction contained 7 bases not matched to a gene. This chain's CDR3 is CASTRGTSGYEQFF. CDR3 bases: TGTGCCAGCACCAGAGGGACTAGCGGCTATGAGCAGTTCTTC.

This chain links TRBV5-1 with TRBJ2-6, with D perhaps being TRBD1 or TRBD2 (5 bases each). V shed 3 bases and J shed 0 bases, with 10 bases lying between them. CDR3 length equals 16 residues. CDR1 is SGHRS, CDR2 YFSETQ, per germline. The CDR3 protein is CASSSGAHSGANVLTF. The CDR3, as DNA: TGCGCCAGCAGCTCCGGGGCGCACTCTGGGGCCAACGTCCTGACTTTC.

This clone occurred once. The chain combines TRBV7-3 with TRBJ2-6; D is unclear. Trimming took 2 bases from V and 0 from J, leaving 8 bases between them. The CDR3 is 16 amino acids. Germline V gene sequence: CDR1 SGHTA, CDR2 FQGTGA. This CDR3 reads CASSLGPRSGANVLTF. The CDR3 DNA is TGTGCCAGCAGCTTAGGGCCCCGCTCTGGGGCCAACGTCCTGACTTTC.

The chain employs TRBV14 and TRBJ2-2; no definite D call. This CDR3 has 11 residues. Germline loops: CDR1 SGHDN, CDR2 FVKESK. V was clipped by 6 bases and J by 3 bases, with 2 bases between them. CDR3 region: CASRDTGELFF. The CDR3 nucleotides are TGTGCCAGCAGGGACACCGGGGAGCTGTTTTTT.

The rearrangement links TRBV11-2 to TRBJ2-7; 7 positions agree with TRBD1. The CDR3 is 15 residues long. Germline V lookup: CDR1 SGHAT, CDR2 FQNNGV. Trimming at V came to 4 bases and at J to 5 bases, leaving 11 bases not matched to a gene. This chain's CDR3 is CASSSVRGRIHEQYF. As DNA, the CDR3 is TGTGCCAGCAGCTCCGTGAGGGGGCGCATCCACGAGCAGTACTTC.

The J gene is TRBJ2-7, the V gene TRBV29-1, with 9 bases matching TRBD1. Germline V gene lookup returns CDR1 SQVTM and CDR2 ANQGSEA. The CDR3 spans 14 residues. V dropped 1 base and J dropped 7; count of bases not matched to a gene: 8. CDR3 in amino acids: CSVEGGTGLREQYF. DNA for the CDR3: TGCAGCGTTGAAGGAGGGACAGGGTTGCGGGAGCAGTACTTC.

This chain links TRBV28 with TRBJ2-1; D tentatively fits TRBD1 or TRBD2 (5 bases each). V lost 2 bases, J lost 9 bases, and 11 bases lay in between. Per the germline V gene, CDR1 is MDHEN and CDR2 is SYDVKM. The CDR3 extends over 13 amino acids. CDR3 DNA sequence: TGTGCCAGCAGTTTAGACTCTGGGGGTGAGCAGTTCTTC. It is translated as CASSLDSGGEQFF.

The rearrangement uses TRBV5-4 and TRBJ1-2; D unclear. V shed 4 bases and J shed 2 bases, with 15 bases lying between them. Per the germline V gene, CDR1 is SGHNT and CDR2 is YYREEE (reference sequence). CDR3 length: 15 residues. The CDR3 coding sequence is TGTGCCAGCAGCCCTGGACGGCTATCAAACTATGGCTACACCTTC. Amino acid sequence: CASSPGRLSNYGYTF.

The gene calls are TRBV11-3 and TRBJ2-5; a weak D match, TRBD1 (6 bases). This CDR3 region has 16 residues. CDR1 and CDR2 (germline): SGHNT, YENEEA. Trimming took 0 bases from V and 0 from J, leaving 11 bases between them. The chain's CDR3 is CASSLEGGRNQETQYF. The CDR3 region has the DNA TGTGCCAGCAGCTTAGAAGGGGGAAGGAACCAAGAGACCCAGTACTTC.

The V call is TRBV5-1, the J call TRBJ2-7, with D tentatively TRBD1 (6 bases). This CDR3 is 16 amino acids long. Germline V lookup: CDR1 SGHRS, CDR2 YFSETQ. The V gene lost 0 bases and the J gene lost 1 base, with 14 bases spanning the gap. CDR3 amino acids: CASSLAVDSESYEQYF. The DNA for the CDR3 is TGCGCCAGCAGCTTGGCCGTGGACAGTGAATCCTACGAGCAGTACTTC.

Turning to this clone: This specimen includes other DNA sequences encoding the same CDR3. V gene TRBV28 combines with J gene TRBJ1-1; D remains unclear. The V gene's germline CDR1 is MDHEN and CDR2 SYDVKM. The CDR3 length is 13 residues. Trimming shortened V by 3 bases and J by 1 base, and 6 bases separated the two germline ends. CDR3 DNA sequence: TGTGCCAGCAGTTTGGACTGGAACACTGAAGCTTTCTTT. Residues: CASSLDWNTEAFF.

This chain links TRBV11-3 with TRBJ2-3; D not certain. The CDR3 spans 13 residues. CDR1 and CDR2 (germline): SGHNT, YENEEA. V shed 4 bases and J shed 6 bases, with 11 bases lying between them. In DNA, the CDR3 is TGTGCCAGCAGCTCCAGAGTCGATGATACGCAGTATTTT. This gives the protein CASSSRVDDTQYF.